This passage covers 14 T cell receptor beta chains from one sample sequenced in a study of OX40 agonist ivuxolimab in advanced cancers. Data came from immunoSEQ multiplex PCR; TCRdb stores just in-frame clones and leaves some out. The profile covers over 45,000 clones, with 84% appearing a single time and about 0.65% taken by the ten largest. Source: CD4+ or CD8+ T cells sorted from blood, taken in a trial of the OX40 agonist ivuxolimab. The source is an adult with an advanced solid tumor such as melanoma, head and neck, liver or kidney cancer.

This chain links TRBV7-8 with TRBJ2-1; D gene unclear. This CDR3 is 11 amino acids long. With 3 bases removed from V and 6 bases from J, the gap between germline ends came to 3 bases. Germline loops: CDR1 SGHVS, CDR2 FQNEAQ. The CDR3 here is CASSFRNEQFF. The CDR3 DNA sequence: TGTGCCAGCAGCTTTCGCAATGAGCAGTTCTTC.

The rearrangement joins TRBV6-5 to TRBJ1-4, with a possible D match to TRBD1 (5 bases). This CDR3 has 15 amino acids. V was cut by 2 bases and J by 7 bases, with 14 bases left in between. Germline V CDR1 and CDR2: MNHEY, SVGAGI. CDR3 DNA: TGTGCCAGCAGTTACAATGCAGGGTTGGTTGAAAAACTGTTTTTT. It translates to CASSYNAGLVEKLFF.

The chain combines TRBV28 with TRBJ2-3; a possible D gene is TRBD2 (5 bases). Germline CDR1 MDHEN, CDR2 SYDVKM. The ends were cut back, 3 bases at V and 5 bases at J, with 9 bases in the middle. CDR3 length equals 13 residues. CDR3 in amino acids: CASSFSEKDTQYF. The DNA for the CDR3 is TGTGCCAGCAGTTTTAGCGAGAAAGATACGCAGTATTTT.

The chain couples TRBV7-2 to TRBJ2-4; D tentatively fits TRBD1 or TRBD2 (6 bases each). CDR3 length: 17 residues. Germline V CDR1 and CDR2: SGHTA, FQGNSA. Trimming shortened V by 5 bases and J by 0 bases, and 17 bases separated the two germline ends. The CDR3 DNA reads as TGTGCCAGCAGCCCCAAGGAGGGGGGACTAGCCAAAAACATTCAGTACTTC. Its translation is CASSPKEGGLAKNIQYF.

With regard to this clone: The sample carries other DNA sequences with the same CDR3. The V and J genes are TRBV18 and TRBJ1-1; 8 bases are shared with TRBD1. The CDR3 extends over 13 amino acids. CDR1 is KGHSH, CDR2 LQKENI, per germline. The trim removed 2 bases at V and 5 bases at J, leaving 1 base unmatched. The CDR3: CASSPTGGTEAFF. The CDR3 nucleotides are TGTGCCAGCTCACCAACAGGGGGGACTGAAGCTTTCTTT.

The rearrangement links TRBV27 to TRBJ1-1; no reliable D call. The ends were cut back, 7 bases at V and 4 bases at J, with 10 bases in the middle. The CDR3 has 12 residues. CDR1 and CDR2 from the germline V gene are MNHEY and SMNVEV (reference sequence). CDR3 in amino acids: CASMNLGTEAFF. The CDR3 DNA reads TGTGCCAGCATGAATTTGGGCACTGAAGCTTTCTTT.

The gene calls are TRBV5-1 and TRBJ1-2, with D uncertain. Germline-derived CDR1 and CDR2 are SGHRS and YFSETQ. The CDR3 is made up of 15 amino acids. With 3 bases removed from V and 0 bases from J, the gap between germline ends came to 12 bases. Written as DNA, the CDR3 is TGCGCCAGCAGCTCCGACACGACTACTAACTATGGCTACACCTTC. Its protein product is CASSSDTTTNYGYTF.

The CDR3 DNA follows: TGTGCCAGCAGCAGGACATCTTACACTGAAGCTTTCTTT. This codes for CASSRTSYTEAFF. The V call is TRBV7-6, the J call TRBJ1-1; possible D gene TRBD1, 5 bases. Germline assignment: CDR1 SGHVS and CDR2 FNYEAQ. The CDR3 sequence is 13 residues long. V dropped 5 bases and J dropped 3 bases, with 10 bases sitting between them.

The chain carries TRBV28 and TRBJ2-3, with TRBD2 matching 13 bases. The CDR3 has 15 residues. After removal of 6 bases from V and 7 bases from J, the junction contained 7 bases not matched to a gene. CDR1 and CDR2 (germline): MDHEN, SYDVKM. CDR3 protein: CASSPLAGGPNTQYF. CDR3 bases: TGTGCCAGCAGCCCACTAGCGGGAGGGCCTAATACGCAGTATTTT.

This sequence joins TRBV4-1 and TRBJ1-4, with D unresolved. V was pared by 4 bases and J by 13 bases, with 19 bases between. This CDR3 is built from 14 residues. Germline V lookup: CDR1 MGHRA, CDR2 YSYEKL. The CDR3: CASSREGGKFGLFF. CDR3 nucleotide sequence: TGCGCCAGCAGCCGCGAGGGAGGTAAATTCGGACTGTTTTTT.

V and J are TRBV6-5 and TRBJ1-1, with D uncertain. The CDR3 sequence is 11 residues long. CDR1 MNHEY and CDR2 SVGAGI come from the germline V gene. Between the trimmed V and J ends, which lost 2 bases and 8 bases, there was a span of 6 bases. CDR3: CASSYEAEAFF. The CDR3 bases are TGTGCCAGCAGTTACGAGGCAGAAGCTTTCTTT.

This clone appeared a few times. V is TRBV5-1 and J is TRBJ2-5, with a tentative D call TRBD2 (5 bases). The germline V gene has CDR1 SGHRS and CDR2 YFSETQ. V was cut by 0 bases and J by 1 base, with 10 bases left in between. The CDR3 spans 15 residues. This CDR3 is CASSLAGETQETQYF. The CDR3 DNA is TGCGCCAGCAGCTTGGCCGGGGAAACCCAAGAGACCCAGTACTTC.

Note on this clone: At the DNA level, this CDR3 is encoded by other sequences in the same sample as well. The rearrangement joins TRBV5-1 to TRBJ1-1, with 7 bases that match TRBD1. The germline gives CDR1 SGHRS, CDR2 YFSETQ. The CDR3 contains 16 residues. The J segment lost 1 base and the V segment lost 0 bases, leaving 6 bases of the junction unmatched. In DNA form, the CDR3 reads TGCGCCAGCAGCTTGGGTTCGGGGACAGCGAACACTGAAGCTTTCTTT. This sequence encodes CASSLGSGTANTEAFF.

The CDR3 loop reads CASSEALGKGDSPLHF. In nucleotides, the CDR3 is TGTGCCAGCAGTGAAGCGTTGGGTAAGGGTGATTCACCCCTCCACTTT. This chain links TRBV6-1 with TRBJ1-6; no reliable D call. Trimming shortened V by 0 bases and J by 8 bases, and 14 bases separated the two germline ends. CDR3 length: 16 residues. Germline V gene data show CDR1 as MNHNS and CDR2 as SASEGT.